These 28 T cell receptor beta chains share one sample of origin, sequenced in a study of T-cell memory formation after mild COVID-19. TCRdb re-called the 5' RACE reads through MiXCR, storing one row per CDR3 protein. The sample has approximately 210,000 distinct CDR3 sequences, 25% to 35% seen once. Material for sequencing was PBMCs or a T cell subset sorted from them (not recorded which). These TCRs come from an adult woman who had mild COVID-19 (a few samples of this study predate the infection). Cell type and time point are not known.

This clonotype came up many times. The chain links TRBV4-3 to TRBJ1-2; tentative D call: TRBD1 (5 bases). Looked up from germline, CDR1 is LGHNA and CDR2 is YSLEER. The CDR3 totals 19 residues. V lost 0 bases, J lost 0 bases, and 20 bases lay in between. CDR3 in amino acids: CASSQDGAVQTTANYGYTF. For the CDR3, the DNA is TGCGCCAGCAGCCAAGATGGGGCAGTCCAGACAACAGCTAACTATGGCTACACCTTC.

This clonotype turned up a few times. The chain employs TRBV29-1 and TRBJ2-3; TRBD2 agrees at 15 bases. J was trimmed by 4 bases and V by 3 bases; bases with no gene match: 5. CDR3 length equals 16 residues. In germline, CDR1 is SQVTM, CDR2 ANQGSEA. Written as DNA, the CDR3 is TGCAGCGTTGAGGGACTAGCGGGAGGTATGGCAGATACGCAGTATTTT. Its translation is CSVEGLAGGMADTQYF.

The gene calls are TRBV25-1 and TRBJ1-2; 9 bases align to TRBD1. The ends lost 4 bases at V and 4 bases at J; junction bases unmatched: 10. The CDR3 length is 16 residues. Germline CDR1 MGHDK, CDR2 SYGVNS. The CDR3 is CASSASGQGVTYGYTF. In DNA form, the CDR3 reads TGTGCCAGCAGTGCCTCGGGACAGGGTGTTACCTATGGCTACACCTTC.

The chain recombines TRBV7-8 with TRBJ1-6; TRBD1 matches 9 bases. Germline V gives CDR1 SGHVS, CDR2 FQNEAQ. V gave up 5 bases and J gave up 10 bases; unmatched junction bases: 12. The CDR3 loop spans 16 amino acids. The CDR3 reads CASSARTGVGSSPLHF. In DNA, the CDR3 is TGTGCCAGCAGCGCTCGGACAGGGGTCGGGAGCTCACCCCTCCACTTT.

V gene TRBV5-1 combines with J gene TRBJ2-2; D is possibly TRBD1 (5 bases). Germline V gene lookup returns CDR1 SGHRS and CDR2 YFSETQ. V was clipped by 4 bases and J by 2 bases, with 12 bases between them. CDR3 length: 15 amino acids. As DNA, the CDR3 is TGCGCCAGCAGCCCCCGGACAATTAACACCGGGGAGCTGTTTTTT. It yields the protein CASSPRTINTGELFF.

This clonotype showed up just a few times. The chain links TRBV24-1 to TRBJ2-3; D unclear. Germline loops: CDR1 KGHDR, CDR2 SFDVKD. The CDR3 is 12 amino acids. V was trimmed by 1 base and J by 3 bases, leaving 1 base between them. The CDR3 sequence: CATSDFTDTQYF. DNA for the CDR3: TGTGCCACCAGTGATTTTACAGATACGCAGTATTTT.

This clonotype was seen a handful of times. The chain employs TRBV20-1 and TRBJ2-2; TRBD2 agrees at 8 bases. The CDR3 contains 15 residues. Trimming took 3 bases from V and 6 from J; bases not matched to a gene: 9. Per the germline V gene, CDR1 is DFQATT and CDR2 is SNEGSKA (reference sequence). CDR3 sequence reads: CSASESGSTAGELFF. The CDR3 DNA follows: TGCAGTGCTAGTGAGAGCGGGAGTACAGCCGGGGAGCTGTTTTTT.

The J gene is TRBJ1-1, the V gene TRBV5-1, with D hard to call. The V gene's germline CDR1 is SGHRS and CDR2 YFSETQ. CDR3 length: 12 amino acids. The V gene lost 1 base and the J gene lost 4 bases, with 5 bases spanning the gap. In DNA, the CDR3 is TGCGCCAGCAGCTTGACGTCCACTGAAGCTTTCTTT. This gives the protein CASSLTSTEAFF.

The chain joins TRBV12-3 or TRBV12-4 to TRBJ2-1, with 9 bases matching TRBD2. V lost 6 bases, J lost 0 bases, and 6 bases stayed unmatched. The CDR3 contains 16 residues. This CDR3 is CASSLLAGISYNEQFF. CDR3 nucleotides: TGTGCCAGCAGCCTTCTAGCGGGGATCTCCTACAATGAGCAGTTCTTC.

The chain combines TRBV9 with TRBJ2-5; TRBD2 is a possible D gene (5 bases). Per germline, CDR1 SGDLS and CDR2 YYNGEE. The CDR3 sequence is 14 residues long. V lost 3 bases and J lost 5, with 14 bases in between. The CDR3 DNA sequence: TGTGCCAGCAGCGCAGAGGGTGACTGGGAGACCCAGTACTTC. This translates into CASSAEGDWETQYF.

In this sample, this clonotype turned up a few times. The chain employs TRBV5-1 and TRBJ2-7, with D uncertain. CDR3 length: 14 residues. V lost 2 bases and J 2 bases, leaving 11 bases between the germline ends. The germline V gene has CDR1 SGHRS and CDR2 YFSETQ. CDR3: CASSFFAGAYEQYF. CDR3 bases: TGCGCCAGCAGCTTTTTCGCCGGAGCCTACGAGCAGTACTTC. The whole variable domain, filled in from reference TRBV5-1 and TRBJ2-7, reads KAGVTQTPRYLIKTRGQQVTLSCSPISGHRSVSWYQQTPGQGLQFLFEYFSETQRNKGNFPGRFSGRQFSNSRSEMNVSTLELGDSALYLCASSFFAGAYEQYFGPGTRLTVT.

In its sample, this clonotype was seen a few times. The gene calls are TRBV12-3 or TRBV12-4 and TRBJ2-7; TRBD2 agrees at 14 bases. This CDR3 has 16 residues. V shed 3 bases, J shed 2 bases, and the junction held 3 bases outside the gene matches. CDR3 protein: CASSLGLAGAPYEQYF. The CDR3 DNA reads TGTGCCAGCAGTTTGGGACTAGCGGGAGCCCCCTACGAGCAGTACTTC.

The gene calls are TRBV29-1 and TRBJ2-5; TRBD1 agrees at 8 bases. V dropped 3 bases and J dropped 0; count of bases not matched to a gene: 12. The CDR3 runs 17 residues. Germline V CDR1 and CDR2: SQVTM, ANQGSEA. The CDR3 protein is CSVEGTGAHPYQETQYF. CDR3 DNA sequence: TGCAGCGTTGAGGGGACAGGCGCCCATCCGTACCAAGAGACCCAGTACTTC.

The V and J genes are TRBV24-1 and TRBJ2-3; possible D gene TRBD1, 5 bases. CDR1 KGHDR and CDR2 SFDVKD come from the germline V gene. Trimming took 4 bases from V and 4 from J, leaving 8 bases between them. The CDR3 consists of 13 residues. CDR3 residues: CATSDSGPDTQYF. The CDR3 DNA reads TGTGCCACCAGTGACTCAGGGCCAGATACGCAGTATTTT.

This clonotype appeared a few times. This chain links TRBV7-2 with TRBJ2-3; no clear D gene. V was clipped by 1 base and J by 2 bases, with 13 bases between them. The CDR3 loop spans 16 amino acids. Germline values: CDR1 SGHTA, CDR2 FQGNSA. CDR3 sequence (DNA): TGTGCCAGCAGCTTAGGGGCTAGAACCCCCACAGATACGCAGTATTTT. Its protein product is CASSLGARTPTDTQYF.

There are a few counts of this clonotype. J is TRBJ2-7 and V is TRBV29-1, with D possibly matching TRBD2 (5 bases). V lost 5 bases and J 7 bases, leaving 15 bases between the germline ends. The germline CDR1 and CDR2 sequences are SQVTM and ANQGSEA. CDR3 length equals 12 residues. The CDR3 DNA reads TGCAGCGTTTCTCGCGGGTTCAGGGAGCAGTACTTC. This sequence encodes CSVSRGFREQYF.

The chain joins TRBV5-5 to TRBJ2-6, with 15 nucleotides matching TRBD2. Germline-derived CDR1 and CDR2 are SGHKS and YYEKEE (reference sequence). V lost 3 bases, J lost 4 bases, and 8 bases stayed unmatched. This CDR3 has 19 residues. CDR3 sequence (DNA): TGTGCCAGCAGCTCCCGAGGACTAGCGGGAGGGAGGGGGGCCAACGTCCTGACTTTC. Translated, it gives CASSSRGLAGGRGANVLTF.

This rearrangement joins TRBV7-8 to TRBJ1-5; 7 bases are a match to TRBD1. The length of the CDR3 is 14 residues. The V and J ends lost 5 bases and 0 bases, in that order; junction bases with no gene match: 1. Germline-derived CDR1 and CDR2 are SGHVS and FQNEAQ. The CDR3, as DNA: TGTGCCAGCAGCGGGACAGCTAGCAATCAGCCCCAGCATTTT. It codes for CASSGTASNQPQHF.

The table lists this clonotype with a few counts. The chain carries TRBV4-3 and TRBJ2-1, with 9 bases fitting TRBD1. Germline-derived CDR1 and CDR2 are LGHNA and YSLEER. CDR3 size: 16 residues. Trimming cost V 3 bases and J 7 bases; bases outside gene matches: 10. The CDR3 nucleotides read TGCGCCAGCAGCCAGGCTACAGGGGGCATCGGGAATGAGCAGTTCTTC. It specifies CASSQATGGIGNEQFF.

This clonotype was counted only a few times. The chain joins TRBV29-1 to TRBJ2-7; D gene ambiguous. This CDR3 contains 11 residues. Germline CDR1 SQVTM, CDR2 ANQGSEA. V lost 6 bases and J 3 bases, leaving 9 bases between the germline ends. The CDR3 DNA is TGCAGCGTCGTGACCGACTACGAGCAGTACTTC. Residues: CSVVTDYEQYF.

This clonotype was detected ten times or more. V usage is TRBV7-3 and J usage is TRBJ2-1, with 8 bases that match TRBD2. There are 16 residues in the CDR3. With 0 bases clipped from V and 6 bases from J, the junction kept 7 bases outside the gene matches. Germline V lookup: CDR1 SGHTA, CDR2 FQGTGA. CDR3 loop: CASSLTGTSLANEQFF. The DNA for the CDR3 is TGTGCCAGCAGCTTAACCGGGACTAGTTTAGCCAATGAGCAGTTCTTC.

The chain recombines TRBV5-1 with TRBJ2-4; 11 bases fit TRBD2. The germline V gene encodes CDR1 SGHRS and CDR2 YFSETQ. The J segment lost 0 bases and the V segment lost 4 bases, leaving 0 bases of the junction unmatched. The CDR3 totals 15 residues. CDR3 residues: CASSGLAGAKNIQYF. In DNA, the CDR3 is TGCGCCAGCAGCGGACTAGCGGGAGCCAAAAACATTCAGTACTTC.

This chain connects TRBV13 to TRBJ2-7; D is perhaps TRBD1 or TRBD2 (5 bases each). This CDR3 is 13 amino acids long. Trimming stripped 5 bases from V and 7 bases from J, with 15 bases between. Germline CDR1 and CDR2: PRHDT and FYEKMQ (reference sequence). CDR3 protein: CASSAEGTGEQYF. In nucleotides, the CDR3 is TGTGCCAGCAGCGCCGAGGGTACAGGTGAGCAGTACTTC.

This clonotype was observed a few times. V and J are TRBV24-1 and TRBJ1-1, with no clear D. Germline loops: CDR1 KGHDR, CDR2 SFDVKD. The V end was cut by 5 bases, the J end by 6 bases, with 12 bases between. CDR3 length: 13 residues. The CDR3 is CATSASDVAEAFF. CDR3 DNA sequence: TGTGCCACCAGTGCTTCGGACGTGGCTGAAGCTTTCTTT.

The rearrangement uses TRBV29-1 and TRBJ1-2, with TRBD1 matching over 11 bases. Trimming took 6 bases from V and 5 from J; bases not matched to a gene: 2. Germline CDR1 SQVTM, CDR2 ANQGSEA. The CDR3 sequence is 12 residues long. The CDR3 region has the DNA TGCAGCGTCGGGACAGGGGGATATGGCTACACCTTC. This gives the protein CSVGTGGYGYTF.

CDR3 sequence reads: CASSVEGEGTEAFF. The CDR3 region has the DNA TGTGCCAGCAGCGTAGAGGGGGAGGGCACTGAAGCTTTCTTT. This sequence joins TRBV9 and TRBJ1-1; tentatively, D is TRBD1 (6 bases). Germline CDR1 reads SGDLS; CDR2 reads YYNGEE. The CDR3 totals 14 residues. Trimming removed 0 bases from V and 4 bases from J, with 10 bases in between.

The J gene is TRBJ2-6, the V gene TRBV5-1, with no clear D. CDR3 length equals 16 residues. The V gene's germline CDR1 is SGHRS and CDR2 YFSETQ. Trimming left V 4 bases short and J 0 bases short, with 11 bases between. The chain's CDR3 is CASSQPASSGANVLTF. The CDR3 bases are TGCGCCAGCAGCCAGCCCGCTAGCTCTGGGGCCAACGTCCTGACTTTC. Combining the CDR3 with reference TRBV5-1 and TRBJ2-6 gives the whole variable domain KAGVTQTPRYLIKTRGQQVTLSCSPISGHRSVSWYQQTPGQGLQFLFEYFSETQRNKGNFPGRFSGRQFSNSRSEMNVSTLELGDSALYLCASSQPASSGANVLTFGAGSRLTVL.

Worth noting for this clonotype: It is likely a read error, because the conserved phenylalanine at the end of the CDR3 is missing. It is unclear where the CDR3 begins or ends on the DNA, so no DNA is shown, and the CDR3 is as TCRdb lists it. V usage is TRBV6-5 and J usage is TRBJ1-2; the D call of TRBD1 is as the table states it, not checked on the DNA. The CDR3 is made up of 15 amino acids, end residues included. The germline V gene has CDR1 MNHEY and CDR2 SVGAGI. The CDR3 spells CASSYSIGTGAPIAL.